The T cell receptor (beta chain) described here comes from a study of blood T cells in healthy people across ages. Turning to this clonotype: The antigen is undetermined.

Donor samples were obtained from healthy Caucasian individuals from Russia, aged roughly 6 to 90. Total RNA was extracted at no less than 6 micrograms per sample. PCR was performed a second time for about 7 to 11 cycles using a sample-barcoded 5' primer and a J-beta primer mix. TCRdb ran MiXCR on the 5' RACE reads and lists one entry per CDR3 protein. Of 1.8 million or so distinct CDR3 sequences in the sample, about two fifths are singletons; the top ten hold 23%. Trimming removed 4 bases at V and 4 bases at J, with 12 bases between. This CDR3 has 14 residues. Germline values: CDR1 SGDLS, CDR2 YYNGEE. Study-wide results and limits: A strong correlation between TCR beta diversity and naive T cell percentage was seen.

The specimen sequenced was blood. The clonotype was recovered from a human donor in good health. The J gene is TRBJ2-1, the V gene TRBV9; perhaps TRBD2 as D (5 bases). As DNA, the CDR3 is TGTGCCAGCAGCCAGGAGGACGGTTACAATGAGCAGTTCTTC. Translation gives CASSQEDGYNEQFF.